The rows below give T cell receptor beta chains drawn from one sample of a study of Tregs in tolerant kidney transplant recipients. Assay: immunoSEQ multiplex PCR; the TCRdb copy retains only in-frame clones and omits some. The table shows 90,000 to 150,000 clones, with around 91% occurring only once. Material: CD4+ T cells from blood. All receptors derive from a human donor in good health. Both conserved end residues are part of each CDR3. The D gene is left open where the match is weak. A row's size may be missing; if present it is once, few, many or a size class.

cdr3_length clone_size j_call v_call d_call cdr3_nt cdr3_aa
13 once TRBJ1-1 TRBV7-3 NA TGTGCCAGCAGCTTCCAGGTGAACACTGAAGCTTTCTTT CASSFQVNTEAFF
15 NA TRBJ2-7 TRBV5-4 NA TGTGCCAGCAGCTTACGGCAGGGGAGCTCCTACGAGCAGTACTTC CASSLRQGSSYEQYF
16 NA TRBJ2-6 TRBV19 NA TGTGCCAGTTCGACCGCGAGGGAGTTTGGGGCCAACGTCCTGACTTTC CASSTAREFGANVLTF
13 NA TRBJ2-3 TRBV6-4 NA TGTGCCAGCAGTTGGAGGGACACAGATACGCAGTATTTT CASSWRDTDTQYF
15 NA TRBJ2-3 TRBV18 NA TGTGCCAGCTCACAGGGGCTACTAAGCACAGATACGCAGTATTTT CASSQGLLSTDTQYF
13 NA TRBJ1-5 TRBV14 NA TGTGCCAGCAGCGGTTGGGGAAATCAGCCCCAGCATTTT CASSGWGNQPQHF
13 NA TRBJ1-1 TRBV5-1 TRBD1 TGCGCCACCTCGGGACAGGGGCAGGGAGTGGCTTTCTTT CATSGQGQGVAFF
15 NA TRBJ2-7 TRBV4-1 NA TGCGCCAGCAGCCGAGCCACGGGGCGAAAGTACGAGCAGTACTTC CASSRATGRKYEQYF
13 NA TRBJ1-4 TRBV7-2 NA TGTGCCAGCAGCTTAGAAGTGGTGGCGAAACTGTTTTTT CASSLEVVAKLFF
13 once TRBJ1-2 TRBV19 TRBD1 TGTGCCAGTAGTACCGAGACAGGGCGGAAAGGTAACTTC CASSTETGRKGNF
16 NA TRBJ2-1 TRBV9 NA TGTGCCAGCAGCGTAGCGGCGCCCAGCTCCTACAATGAGCAGTTCTTC CASSVAAPSSYNEQFF
15 once TRBJ1-5 TRBV19 NA TGTGCCAGTAATGGACACCCTTCAGCCGATCAGCCCCAGCATTTT CASNGHPSADQPQHF
17 NA TRBJ2-7 TRBV5-1 TRBD1 TGCGCCAGCAGCTTGTTGGAGCCGGGACAGGGCCTCTACGAGCAGTACTTC CASSLLEPGQGLYEQYF
14 NA TRBJ1-2 TRBV7-8 NA TGTGCCAGCAGCCATGACCGTGCCGGCTATGGCTACACCTTC CASSHDRAGYGYTF
14 NA TRBJ1-5 TRBV6-5 TRBD1 TGTGCCAGCAGTGGACAGGGGACAGTTCAGCCCCAGCATTTT CASSGQGTVQPQHF
15 once TRBJ2-5 TRBV7-2 NA TGTGCCAGCAGCTTAATGGTTAGGGGCTCGGAGACCCAGTACTTC CASSLMVRGSETQYF
13 NA TRBJ1-2 TRBV6-5 TRBD1 TGTGCCAGCAGCGAGGGACAGAGCTATGGCTACACCTTC CASSEGQSYGYTF
18 NA TRBJ1-4 TRBV27 NA TGTGCCAGCGTCCCGGGATTGCAGGGGACTGCAACTAATGAAAAACTGTTTTTT CASVPGLQGTATNEKLFF
13 NA TRBJ2-7 TRBV19 TRBD2 TGTGCCAGTAGTATAGAGGGGACTACCAAGCAGTACTTC CASSIEGTTKQYF
14 NA TRBJ2-7 TRBV11-3 NA TGTGCCAGCAGCCCGTCCGGGACCACATACGAGCAGTACTTC CASSPSGTTYEQYF
15 NA TRBJ2-5 TRBV7-7 TRBD2 TGTGCCAGCAGCACCGGGACTAGCGTTCAAGAGACCCAGTACTTC CASSTGTSVQETQYF
17 once TRBJ2-5 TRBV7-9 TRBD2 TGTGCCAGCAGCTTAGGGAAGGCTAGCGGGTACCAAGAGACCCAGTACTTC CASSLGKASGYQETQYF
14 NA TRBJ2-3 TRBV4-1 NA TGCGCCAGCAGCCTACAGGGAGGGGCAGATACGCAGTATTTT CASSLQGGADTQYF
13 once TRBJ1-1 TRBV5-5 NA TGTGCCAGCAGCCGGGAGTTGCACACTGAAGCTTTCTTT CASSRELHTEAFF
11 few TRBJ1-1 TRBV20-1 NA TGCAGTGCTAGAGTGGACACTGAAGCTTTCTTT CSARVDTEAFF
15 NA TRBJ1-2 TRBV7-2 NA TGTGCCAGCAGCTTGGCAAGCGGCAGGGCTCGGGGCTACACCTTC CASSLASGRARGYTF
15 NA TRBJ2-2 TRBV7-2 NA TGTGCCAGCAGCTACCAGCGGACTAACACCGGGGAGCTGTTTTTT CASSYQRTNTGELFF
16 once TRBJ1-1 TRBV4-1 TRBD1 TGCGCCAGCAGCCAAACAGGGGGCCCCTCGAACACTGAAGCTTTCTTT CASSQTGGPSNTEAFF
12 NA TRBJ2-1 TRBV18 NA TGTGCCAGCTCACCAGAAAACAATGAGCAGTTCTTC CASSPENNEQFF
14 once TRBJ1-1 TRBV11-3 TRBD1 TGTGCCAGCAGCTTAAGAGGGACAGACAGTGAAGCTTTCTTT CASSLRGTDSEAFF
18 NA TRBJ2-6 TRBV23-1 NA TGCGCCAGCAGTCGACTTTGCGGGGTTAACTCTGGGGCCAACGTCCTGACTTTC CASSRLCGVNSGANVLTF
15 NA TRBJ2-1 TRBV7-3 NA TGTGCCAGCAGCTTTTCAGGGGCCTCCTACAATGAGCAGTTCTTC CASSFSGASYNEQFF
13 NA TRBJ2-3 TRBV7-8 NA TGTGCCAGCAGCTTTAAGGGGGCAGATACGCAGTATTTT CASSFKGADTQYF
17 NA TRBJ1-4 TRBV18 NA TGTGCCAGCTCACCACTCAGGCCACAGGGAGGGGATGAAAAACTGTTTTTT CASSPLRPQGGDEKLFF
17 NA TRBJ1-6 TRBV11-2 NA TGTGCCAGCAGCTTAGGAAAAGCTCGGATTTATAATTCACCCCTCCACTTT CASSLGKARIYNSPLHF
15 NA TRBJ2-1 TRBV5-4 TRBD2 TGTGCCAGCAGCTCCGGGGGGAGCTCCTACAATGAGCAGTTCTTC CASSSGGSSYNEQFF
13 once TRBJ1-1 TRBV11-1 TRBD1 TGTGCCAGCAGCTTCACAGGGGTAGGAGGAGCTTTCTTT CASSFTGVGGAFF
16 NA TRBJ2-3 TRBV11-2 NA TGTGCCAGCAGCTTAGTCGCGGGGGCGAAAACAGATACGCAGTATTTT CASSLVAGAKTDTQYF
15 NA TRBJ2-7 TRBV7-2 TRBD2 TGTGCCAGCAGCTTCTGGACTAGCGGGAGCAAAGAGCAGTACTTC CASSFWTSGSKEQYF
14 NA TRBJ2-3 TRBV7-9 NA TGTGCCAGCAGCTTCTCGGTTGCCCAAGATACGCAGTATTTT CASSFSVAQDTQYF
19 NA TRBJ2-3 TRBV4-1 TRBD2 TGCGCCAGCAGCCGATGGGGACTAGCGGGATCGACTAACCCAGATACGCAGTATTTT CASSRWGLAGSTNPDTQYF
16 NA TRBJ2-5 TRBV5-4 TRBD2 TGTGCCAGCAGCTTGGAAGGGACTAGCGCTTCGGAGACCCAGTACTTC CASSLEGTSASETQYF
11 once TRBJ2-7 TRBV6-5 NA TGTGCCAGCAGGGGGTTTTTGGAGCAGTACTTC CASRGFLEQYF
18 NA TRBJ2-7 TRBV10-3 TRBD2 TGTGCCATCAGTGAGGGGACTAGCGGGGCCCTCAGCTCCTACGAGCAGTACTTC CAISEGTSGALSSYEQYF
15 NA TRBJ2-1 TRBV18 NA TGTGCCAGCTCAAGGCTGGAGGGAGGTGGCAATGAGCAGTTCTTC CASSRLEGGGNEQFF
12 NA TRBJ2-1 TRBV6-5 NA TGTGCCAGCCGAGGCCCCATCAATGAGCAGTTCTTC CASRGPINEQFF
15 NA TRBJ2-7 TRBV11-2 TRBD1 TGTGCCAGCAGCTTAGACGGGACAGATTCCCTCGAGCAGTACTTC CASSLDGTDSLEQYF
17 NA TRBJ2-7 TRBV30 TRBD1 TGTGCCTGGAGTGTACCGACACTGGGGACAGCCTCTCCCGAGCAGTACTTC CAWSVPTLGTASPEQYF
16 NA TRBJ2-3 TRBV5-1 TRBD1 TGCGCCAGCAGCTTACCGGGACAGGGGGCCACAGATACGCAGTATTTT CASSLPGQGATDTQYF
14 NA TRBJ1-2 TRBV29-1 NA TGCAGCGTTGCCCAAACCCGGGGCCACTATGGCTACACCTTC CSVAQTRGHYGYTF
15 NA TRBJ2-2 TRBV18 TRBD1 TGTGCCAGCTCACCGCAGACAGGGTCCACCGGGGAGCTGTTTTTT CASSPQTGSTGELFF
17 NA TRBJ2-7 TRBV7-8 TRBD2 TGTGCCAGCAGCTTAGCGAGGACTAGCGGTAACTCCTACGAGCAGTACTTC CASSLARTSGNSYEQYF